This entry concerns a single T cell receptor (beta chain). As yet, its antigen is unknown. A read error may explain this, as a much larger clone is one base away. This sample is part of a study of T cell repertoires in cytomegalovirus infection. General study findings and limits: Identification of carriers of CMV plus the relevant HLA was performed using cumulative public TCR beta family frequency.

TCRdb called the reads again in MiXCR, with one record for every CDR3 protein. The sample carries some 350,000 distinct CDR3 sequences, approximately 35% recorded once. CDR1 SGHTA and CDR2 FQGNSA come from the germline V gene. Losses at the gene ends were 4 bases for V and 0 bases for J; bases not matched to a gene: 6. The CDR3 spans 15 residues. The specimen was cultured PBMCs, collected from culture after CMV antigen stimulation. This receptor was taken from a human donor in good health (CMV status not recorded). Some clones in this sample may be carry-over from other donors' samples. The chain is built from TRBV7-2 and TRBJ2-7; 7 bases are a match to TRBD1. The CDR3 DNA follows: TGTGCCAGCAGCTGGGGACAGAGTCTCTCCTACGAGCAGTACTTC. It encodes CASSWGQSLSYEQYF.